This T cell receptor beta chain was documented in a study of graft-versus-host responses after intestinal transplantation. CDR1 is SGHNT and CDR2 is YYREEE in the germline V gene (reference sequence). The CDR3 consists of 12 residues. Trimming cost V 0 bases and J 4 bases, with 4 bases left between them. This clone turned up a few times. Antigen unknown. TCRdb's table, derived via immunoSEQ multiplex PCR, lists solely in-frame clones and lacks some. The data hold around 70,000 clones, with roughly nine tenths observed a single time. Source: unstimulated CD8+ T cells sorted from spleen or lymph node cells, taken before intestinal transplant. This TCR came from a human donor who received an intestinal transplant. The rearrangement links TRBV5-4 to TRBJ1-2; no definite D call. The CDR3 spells CASSLDSYGYTF. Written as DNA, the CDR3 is TGTGCCAGCAGCTTGGATAGCTATGGCTACACCTTC.